Below, one T cell receptor (beta chain) is given with its context. The CDR3 length is 13 residues. CDR1 is SEHNR, CDR2 FQNEAQ, per germline (reference sequence). V was cut by 2 bases and J by 0 bases, with 4 bases left in between. The record originates from a study of immune cell composition in non-small cell lung cancer. The data were produced by immunoSEQ multiplex PCR, yet TCRdb's version contains in-frame clones alone and is incomplete. The table lists 2,000 to 2,500 clones, roughly 80% of them singletons, with roughly 25% in the top ten. The clonotype was recovered from a human donor with non-small cell lung cancer. V and J are TRBV7-9 and TRBJ1-1, with D hard to call. What was sequenced was lung tumor tissue. The CDR3 loop is CASSLIVNTEAFF. CDR3 nucleotide sequence: TGTGCCAGCAGCTTAATCGTGAACACTGAAGCTTTCTTT.